This T cell receptor (beta chain) appears in the sequencing data of a study of blood T cell repertoires in COVID-19. Across the study: Material from acute and convalescent COVID-19 was sourced from the United States, Italy and Spain. PBMCs, B-cell-depleted T cells, or T cells were the source of the cDNA or gDNA that made up the material.

This CDR3 spans 16 amino acids. CDR1 and CDR2 from the germline V gene are SGHAT and FQNNGV. The ends lost 1 base at V and 2 bases at J; junction bases unmatched: 4. In the original processing: Amplification with reference gene primers provided the estimates of nucleated cell counts. Assay used: immunoSEQ multiplex PCR; TCRdb lists only in-frame clones, some missing. The D gene and trimming were derived from the DNA, and the V and J assignments and clone size from that table. The top ten clones hold 3.6% of a sample with approximately 160,000 clones, around four fifths of them seen once. Specimen: PBMCs or T cells enriched from blood (not recorded which). The receptor's source is a woman in her 50s in a cohort exposed to, infected with or recovered from COVID-19 (not recorded which). The chain carries TRBV11-2 and TRBJ2-2; 7 nucleotides match TRBD1. This CDR3 is CASSLGGGSNTGELFF. DNA for the CDR3: TGTGCCAGCAGCTTAGGAGGGGGCAGCAACACCGGGGAGCTGTTTTTT.